A selection of T cell receptor beta chains follows, all from one sample in a study of control samples from healthy donors and cancer patients. Profiled with immunoSEQ multiplex PCR; TCRdb holds only in-frame clones, not every one. The sample lists about 150,000 clones; 94% were seen once. The material sequenced was blood. The receptor set was obtained from a woman under 30 in good health. Each CDR3 is given with its conserved first and last residue.

TRBV19	TRBJ1-6	CASSFRTGENSPLHF
TRBV24-1	TRBJ2-3	CATSDGERGRTDTQYF
TRBV28	TRBJ1-5	CASSSRSNQPQHF
TRBV28	TRBJ1-5	CASSQTLQGAGQPQHF
TRBV11-2	TRBJ1-1	CASSGSSGSRAGGTEAFF
TRBV11-2	TRBJ1-3	CASSSPRGPAGTIYF
TRBV11-2	TRBJ2-5	CASSFGTGQETQYF
TRBV18	TRBJ2-5	CASSPDRQETQYF
TRBV19	TRBJ1-2	CASSMYTGQFYGYTF
TRBV7-2	TRBJ1-3	CASSLLARTAGNTIYF
TRBV12-3/TRBV12-4	TRBJ2-7	CASRQTGFEQYF
TRBV7-8	TRBJ2-2	CASSFGTGELFF
TRBV27	TRBJ2-5	CASSLFGTSGRGTQYF
TRBV6-5	TRBJ2-1	CASSYSRAQRHNEQFF
TRBV28	TRBJ1-2	CASSPWTGGGADGYTF
TRBV4-1	TRBJ1-5	CASSQETPGRNQPQHF
TRBV18	TRBJ2-2	CASSPPIRGRPPTGELFF
TRBV6-2/TRBV6-3	TRBJ2-2	CASSYPWGGELFF
TRBV5-3	TRBJ2-3	CARSLEGTDTQYF
TRBV7-7	TRBJ2-1	CASSLAGQGGNEQFF
TRBV14	TRBJ1-6	CASSQERGTPLHF
TRBV6-2/TRBV6-3	TRBJ2-5	CASSKKIRGGRSWYQETQYF
TRBV24-1	TRBJ1-5	CATSAGGNQPQHF
TRBV20-1	TRBJ1-1	CSTEDTEAFF